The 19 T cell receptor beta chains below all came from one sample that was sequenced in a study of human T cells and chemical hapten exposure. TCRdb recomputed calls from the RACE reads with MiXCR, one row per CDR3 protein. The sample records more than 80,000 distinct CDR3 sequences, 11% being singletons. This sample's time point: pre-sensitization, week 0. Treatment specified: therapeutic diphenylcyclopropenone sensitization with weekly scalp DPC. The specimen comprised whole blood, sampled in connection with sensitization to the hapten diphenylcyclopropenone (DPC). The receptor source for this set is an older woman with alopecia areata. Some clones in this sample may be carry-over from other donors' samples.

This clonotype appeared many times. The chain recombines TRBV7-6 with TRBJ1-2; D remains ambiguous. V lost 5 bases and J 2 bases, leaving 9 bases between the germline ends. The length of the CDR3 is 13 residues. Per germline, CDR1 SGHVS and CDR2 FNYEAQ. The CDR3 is CASSTRPNYGYTF. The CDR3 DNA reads TGTGCCAGCAGCACCAGACCGAACTATGGCTACACCTTC.

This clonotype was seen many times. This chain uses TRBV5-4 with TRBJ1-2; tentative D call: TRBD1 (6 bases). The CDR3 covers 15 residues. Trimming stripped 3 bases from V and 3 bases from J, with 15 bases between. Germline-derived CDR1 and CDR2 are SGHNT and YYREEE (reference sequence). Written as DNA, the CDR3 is TGTGCCAGCAGCTCGGCCGGGGCAGGGGACTATGGCTACACCTTC. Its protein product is CASSSAGAGDYGYTF. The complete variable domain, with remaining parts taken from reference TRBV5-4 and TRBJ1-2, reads ETGVTQSPTHLIKTRGQQVTLRCSSQSGHNTVSWYQQALGQGPQFIFQYYREEENGRGNFPPRFSGLQFPNYSSELNVNALELDDSALYLCASSSAGAGDYGYTFGSGTRLTVV.

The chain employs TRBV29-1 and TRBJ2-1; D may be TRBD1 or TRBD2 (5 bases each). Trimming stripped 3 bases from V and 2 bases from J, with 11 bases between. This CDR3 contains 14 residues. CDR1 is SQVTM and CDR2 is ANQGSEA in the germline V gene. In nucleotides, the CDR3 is TGCAGCGTTGACGGTGGGACCACCTACAATGAGCAGTTCTTC. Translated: CSVDGGTTYNEQFF.

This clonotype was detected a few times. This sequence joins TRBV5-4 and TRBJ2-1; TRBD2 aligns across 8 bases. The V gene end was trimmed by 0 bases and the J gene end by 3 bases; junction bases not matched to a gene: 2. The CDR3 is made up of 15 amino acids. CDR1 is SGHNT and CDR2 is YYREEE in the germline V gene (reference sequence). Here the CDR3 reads CASSLGLAGYNEQFF. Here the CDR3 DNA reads TGTGCCAGCAGCTTGGGCCTAGCGGGCTACAATGAGCAGTTCTTC.

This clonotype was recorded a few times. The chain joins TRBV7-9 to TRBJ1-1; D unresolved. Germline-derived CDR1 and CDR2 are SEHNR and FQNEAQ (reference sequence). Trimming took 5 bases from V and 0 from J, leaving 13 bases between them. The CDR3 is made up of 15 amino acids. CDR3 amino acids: CASSVWADLNTEAFF. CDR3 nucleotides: TGTGCCAGCAGCGTATGGGCAGACCTGAACACTGAAGCTTTCTTT.

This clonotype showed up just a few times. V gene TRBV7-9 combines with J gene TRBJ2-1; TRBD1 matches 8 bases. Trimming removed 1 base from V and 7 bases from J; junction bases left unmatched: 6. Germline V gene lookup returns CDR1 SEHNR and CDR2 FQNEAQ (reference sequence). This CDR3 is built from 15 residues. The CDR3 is CASSLEGDRGNEQFF. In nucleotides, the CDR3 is TGTGCCAGCAGCTTAGAAGGAGACAGGGGAAATGAGCAGTTCTTC.

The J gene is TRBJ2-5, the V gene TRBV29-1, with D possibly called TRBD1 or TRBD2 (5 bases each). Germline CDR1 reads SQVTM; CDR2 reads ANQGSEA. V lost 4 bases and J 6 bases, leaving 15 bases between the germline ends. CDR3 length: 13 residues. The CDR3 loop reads CSVGGAGHKTQYF. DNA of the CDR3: TGCAGCGTTGGAGGGGCAGGGCACAAGACCCAGTACTTC.

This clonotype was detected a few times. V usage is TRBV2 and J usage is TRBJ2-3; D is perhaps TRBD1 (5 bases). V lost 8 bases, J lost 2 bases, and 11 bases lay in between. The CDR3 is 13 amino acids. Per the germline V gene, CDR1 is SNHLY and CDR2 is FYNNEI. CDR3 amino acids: CASGRESTDTQYF. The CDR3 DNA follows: TGTGCCAGCGGCAGGGAATCCACAGATACGCAGTATTTT.

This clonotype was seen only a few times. This CDR3 reads CASSARGHDTEAFF. In nucleotides, the CDR3 is TGTGCCAGCAGCGCGAGGGGGCACGACACTGAAGCTTTCTTT. The V and J genes are TRBV9 and TRBJ1-1; TRBD1 matches 7 bases. The CDR3 is made up of 14 amino acids. V lost 3 bases to trimming and J lost 3 bases; unmatched junction nucleotides: 5. Germline V gene lookup returns CDR1 SGDLS and CDR2 YYNGEE. Full variable domain (missing parts from reference TRBV9 and TRBJ1-1): DSGVTQTPKHLITATGQRVTLRCSPRSGDLSVYWYQQSLDQGLQFLIQYYNGEERAKGNILERFSAQQFPDLHSELNLSSLELGDSALYFCASSARGHDTEAFFGQGTRLTVV.

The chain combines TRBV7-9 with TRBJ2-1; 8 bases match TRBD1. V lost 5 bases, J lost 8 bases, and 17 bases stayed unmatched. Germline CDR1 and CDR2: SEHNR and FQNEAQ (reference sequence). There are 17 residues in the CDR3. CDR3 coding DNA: TGTGCCAGCAGCCCAGGGGGCGGCAGGGGGCGAGTTGATGAGCAGTTCTTC. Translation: CASSPGGGRGRVDEQFF.

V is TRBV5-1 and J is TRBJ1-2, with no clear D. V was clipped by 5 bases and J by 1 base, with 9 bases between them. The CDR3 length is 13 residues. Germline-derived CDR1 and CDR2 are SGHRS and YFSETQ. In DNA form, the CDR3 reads TGCGCCAGCAGTGCAGGCAATAACTATGGCTACACCTTC. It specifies CASSAGNNYGYTF.

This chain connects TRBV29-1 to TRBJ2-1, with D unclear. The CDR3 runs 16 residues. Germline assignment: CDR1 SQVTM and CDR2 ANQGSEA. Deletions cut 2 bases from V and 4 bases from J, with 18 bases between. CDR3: CSVESPANTVYNEQFF. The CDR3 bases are TGCAGCGTTGAAAGTCCCGCAAATACGGTATACAATGAGCAGTTCTTC.

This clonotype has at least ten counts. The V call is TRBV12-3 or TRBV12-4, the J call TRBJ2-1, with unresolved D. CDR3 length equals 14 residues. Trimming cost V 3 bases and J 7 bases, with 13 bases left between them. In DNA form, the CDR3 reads TGTGCCAGCAGTTTTCAGAGCGTAAATAATGAGCAGTTCTTC. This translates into CASSFQSVNNEQFF.

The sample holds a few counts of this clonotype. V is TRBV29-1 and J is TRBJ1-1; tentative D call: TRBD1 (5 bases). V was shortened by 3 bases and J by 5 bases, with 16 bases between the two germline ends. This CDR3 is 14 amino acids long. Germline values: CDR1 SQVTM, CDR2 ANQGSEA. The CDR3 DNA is TGCAGCGTTGAGAAAGGGGCGTTAGGGACTGAAGCTTTCTTT. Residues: CSVEKGALGTEAFF.

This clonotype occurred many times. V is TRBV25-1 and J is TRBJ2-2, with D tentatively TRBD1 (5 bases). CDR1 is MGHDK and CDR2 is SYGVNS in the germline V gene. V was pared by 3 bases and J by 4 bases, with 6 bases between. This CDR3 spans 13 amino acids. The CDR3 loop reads CASSDQGTGELFF. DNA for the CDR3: TGTGCCAGCAGTGACCAGGGCACCGGGGAGCTGTTTTTT.

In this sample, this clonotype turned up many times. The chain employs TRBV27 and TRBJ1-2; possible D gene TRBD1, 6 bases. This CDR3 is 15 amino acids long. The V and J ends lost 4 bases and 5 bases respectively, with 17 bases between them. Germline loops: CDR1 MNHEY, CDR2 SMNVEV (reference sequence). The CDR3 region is CASSSITGNEYGYTF. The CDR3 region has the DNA TGTGCCAGCAGTTCGATTACAGGGAATGAATATGGCTACACCTTC.

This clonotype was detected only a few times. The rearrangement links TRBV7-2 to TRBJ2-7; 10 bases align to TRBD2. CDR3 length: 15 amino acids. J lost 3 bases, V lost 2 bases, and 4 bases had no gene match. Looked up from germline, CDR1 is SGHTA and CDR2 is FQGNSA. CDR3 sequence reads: CASSLTSGENYEQYF. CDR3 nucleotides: TGTGCCAGCAGCTTAACTAGCGGGGAGAACTACGAGCAGTACTTC. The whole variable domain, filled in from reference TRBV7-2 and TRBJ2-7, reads GAGVSQSPSNKVTEKGKDVELRCDPISGHTALYWYRQSLGQGLEFLIYFQGNSAPDKSGLPSDRFSAERTGGSVSTLTIQRTQQEDSAVYLCASSLTSGENYEQYFGPGTRLTVT.

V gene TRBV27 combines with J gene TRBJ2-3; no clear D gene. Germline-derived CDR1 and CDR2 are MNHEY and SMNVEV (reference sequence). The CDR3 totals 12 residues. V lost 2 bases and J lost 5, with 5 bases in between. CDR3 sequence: CASSLGGDTQYF. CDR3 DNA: TGTGCCAGCAGTTTAGGCGGAGATACGCAGTATTTT.

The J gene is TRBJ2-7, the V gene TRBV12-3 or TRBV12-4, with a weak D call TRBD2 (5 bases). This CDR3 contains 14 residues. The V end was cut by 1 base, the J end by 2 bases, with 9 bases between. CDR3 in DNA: TGTGCCAGCAGTTTAGGGGGAGCGGCCTACGAGCAGTACTTC. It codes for CASSLGGAAYEQYF.